This T cell receptor (beta chain) originates from a study of glioma-infiltrating T cells. Amplification of TCR alpha and beta CDR3 regions from RNA used iRepertoire nested multiplex PCR. One-step reverse transcription and amplification started from about 100-400 ng of tissue mRNA or PBMC total RNA. Using its own MiXCR run on the multiplex PCR reads, TCRdb lists one record per CDR3 protein. Of about 94,000 distinct CDR3 sequences in the sample, about a quarter were seen once. The study's findings and limits: Only very few CDR3 sequences appeared in both tissue and blood. Tissue-blood divergence was below expectation in non-neoplastic patients, above in gliomas.

Germline CDR1 and CDR2: SGHRS and YFSETQ. The CDR3 is 14 amino acids. The junction had 0 bases not matched to a gene; V was cut back by 0 bases and J by 1 base. This clonotype has more than one count but fewer than ten. Its antigen is not known. The J gene is TRBJ2-7, the V gene TRBV5-1; the match to TRBD1 covers 8 bases. The specimen sequenced was glioma tissue, nonneoplastic brain tissue, or PBMCs (not recorded which). This sequence was found in a human donor with low-grade glioma or glioblastoma, undergoing nonglioma brain surgery, or in good health (not recorded which). This chain's CDR3 is CASSLGQGSYEQYF. The DNA of the CDR3 is TGCGCCAGCAGCTTGGGACAGGGGTCCTACGAGCAGTACTTC.